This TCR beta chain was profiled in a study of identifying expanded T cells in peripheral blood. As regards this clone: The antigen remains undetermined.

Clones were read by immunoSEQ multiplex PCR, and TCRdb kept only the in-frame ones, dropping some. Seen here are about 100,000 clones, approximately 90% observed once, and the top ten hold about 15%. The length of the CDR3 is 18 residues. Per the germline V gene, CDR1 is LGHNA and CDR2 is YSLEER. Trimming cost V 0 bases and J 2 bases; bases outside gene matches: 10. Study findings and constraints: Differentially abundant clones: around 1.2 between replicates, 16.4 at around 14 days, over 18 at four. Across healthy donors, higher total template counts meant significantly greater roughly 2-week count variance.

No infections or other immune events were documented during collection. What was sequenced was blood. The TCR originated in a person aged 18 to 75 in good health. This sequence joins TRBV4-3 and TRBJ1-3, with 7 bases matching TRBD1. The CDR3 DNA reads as TGCGCCAGCAGCCAAGATCGGGCGACAGGGCACCCTGGAAACACCATATATTTT. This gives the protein CASSQDRATGHPGNTIYF.